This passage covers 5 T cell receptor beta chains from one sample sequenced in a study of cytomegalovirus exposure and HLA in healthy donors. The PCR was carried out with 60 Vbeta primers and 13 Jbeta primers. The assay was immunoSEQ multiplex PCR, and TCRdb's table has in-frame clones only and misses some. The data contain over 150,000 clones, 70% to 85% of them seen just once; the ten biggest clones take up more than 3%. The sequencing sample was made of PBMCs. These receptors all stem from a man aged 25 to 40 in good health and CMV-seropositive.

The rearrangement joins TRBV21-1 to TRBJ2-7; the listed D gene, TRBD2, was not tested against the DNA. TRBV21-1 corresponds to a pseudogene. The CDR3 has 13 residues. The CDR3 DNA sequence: TGTGCCAGCAACCTAGCCCCTTCCTACGAGCAGTACTTC. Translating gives CASNLAPSYEQYF.

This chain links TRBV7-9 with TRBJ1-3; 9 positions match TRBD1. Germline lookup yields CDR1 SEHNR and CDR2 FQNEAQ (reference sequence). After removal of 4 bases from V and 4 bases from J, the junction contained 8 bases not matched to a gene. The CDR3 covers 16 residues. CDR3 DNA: TGTGCCAGCAGCTCGTGGACAGGGGAGGGCGGAAACACCATATATTTT. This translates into CASSSWTGEGGNTIYF.

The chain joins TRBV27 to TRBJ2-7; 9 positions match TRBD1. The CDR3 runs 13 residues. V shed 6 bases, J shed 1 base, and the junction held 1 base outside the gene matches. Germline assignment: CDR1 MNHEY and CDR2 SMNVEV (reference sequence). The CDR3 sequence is CASRDRGSYEQYF. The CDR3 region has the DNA TGTGCCAGCAGGGACAGGGGTTCCTACGAGCAGTACTTC.

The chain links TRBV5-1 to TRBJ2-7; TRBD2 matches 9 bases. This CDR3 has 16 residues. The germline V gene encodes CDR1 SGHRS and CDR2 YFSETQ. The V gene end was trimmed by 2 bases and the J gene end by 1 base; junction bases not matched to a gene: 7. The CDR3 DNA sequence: TGCGCCAGCAGCTTAAATAGCGGGGGAACATCCTACGAGCAGTACTTC. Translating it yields CASSLNSGGTSYEQYF. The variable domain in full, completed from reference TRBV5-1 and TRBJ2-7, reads KAGVTQTPRYLIKTRGQQVTLSCSPISGHRSVSWYQQTPGQGLQFLFEYFSETQRNKGNFPGRFSGRQFSNSRSEMNVSTLELGDSALYLCASSLNSGGTSYEQYFGPGTRLTVT.

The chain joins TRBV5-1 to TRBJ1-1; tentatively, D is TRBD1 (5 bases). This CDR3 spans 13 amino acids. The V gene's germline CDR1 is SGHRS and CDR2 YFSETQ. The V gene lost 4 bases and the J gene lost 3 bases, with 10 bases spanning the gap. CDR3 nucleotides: TGCGCCAGCAGCGGGGGGTCGTACACTGAAGCTTTCTTT. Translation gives CASSGGSYTEAFF.